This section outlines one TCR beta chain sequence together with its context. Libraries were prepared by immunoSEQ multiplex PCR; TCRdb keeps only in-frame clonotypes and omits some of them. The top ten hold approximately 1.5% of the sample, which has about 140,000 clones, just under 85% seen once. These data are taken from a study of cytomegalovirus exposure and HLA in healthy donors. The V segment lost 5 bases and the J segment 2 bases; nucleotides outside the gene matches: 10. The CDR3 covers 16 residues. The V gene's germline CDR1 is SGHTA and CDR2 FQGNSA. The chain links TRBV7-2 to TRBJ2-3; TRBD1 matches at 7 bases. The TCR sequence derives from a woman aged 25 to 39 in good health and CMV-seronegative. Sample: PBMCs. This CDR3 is CASSPQGKVNTDTQYF. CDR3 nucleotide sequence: TGTGCCAGCAGCCCACAGGGGAAGGTAAACACAGATACGCAGTATTTT.